This T cell receptor (beta chain) appears in the sequencing data of a study of blood T cell repertoires in COVID-19. Study as a whole: Italy, Spain and the United States were the sources of the convalescent and acute COVID-19 samples. T cells, B-cell-depleted T cells, or PBMCs provided the cDNA or gDNA that served as material.

Produced via immunoSEQ multiplex PCR; TCRdb's table is partial and in-frame only. The table records approximately 150,000 clones, roughly nine tenths of them present only once. V was pared by 0 bases and J by 8 bases, with 13 bases between. Germline-derived CDR1 and CDR2 are MNHEY and SVGEGT. The CDR3 sequence is 15 residues long. The chain combines TRBV6-2 or TRBV6-3 with TRBJ1-4, with TRBD1 as a possible D gene (6 bases). Input material: peripheral blood. The TCR originated in a human donor in a cohort sampled during active COVID-19. DNA for the CDR3: TGTGCCAGCAGTTACTCCAGGGGCCTGGACGAAAAACTGTTTTTT. Its translation: CASSYSRGLDEKLFF.